Listed below are T cell receptor beta chains from one sample, sequenced in a study of cytomegalovirus exposure and HLA in healthy donors. Generated by immunoSEQ multiplex PCR, the TCRdb table keeps only in-frame clones and is missing some. In the table there are about 200,000 clones, around 87% of which are singletons. Sequenced sample: PBMCs. These receptor sequences come from a woman aged 18-30 years in good health and CMV-seropositive. Each CDR3 is given with its conserved first and last residue. The order of the fields is D gene, V gene, J gene, CDR3 protein, CDR3 DNA. The D gene is left open where the match is weak.

>-|TRBV5-6|TRBJ2-7
CASSLGVALEGDEQYF
TGTGCCAGCAGCTTGGGGGTGGCACTAGAGGGTGACGAGCAGTACTTC
>TRBD1|TRBV19|TRBJ2-5
CASSMGQGQETQYF
TGTGCCAGTAGTATGGGACAGGGCCAAGAGACCCAGTACTTC
>-|TRBV27|TRBJ1-5
CASSDTGLQQPQHF
TGTGCCAGCAGTGATACAGGGCTCCAACAGCCCCAGCATTTT
>-|TRBV29-1|TRBJ1-4
CSVAVLRGTNEKLFF
TGCAGCGTTGCGGTTCTTAGGGGAACTAATGAAAAACTGTTTTTT
>-|TRBV7-9|TRBJ2-1
CASSFLQNQGLNNEQFF
TGTGCCAGCAGCTTCCTACAGAACCAGGGGCTAAACAATGAGCAGTTCTTC
>-|TRBV15|TRBJ2-3
CATSEGSTDTQYF
TGTGCCACCAGCGAGGGAAGCACAGATACGCAGTATTTT
>-|TRBV28|TRBJ2-7
CASSIPQTGRDEQYF
TGTGCCAGCAGTATCCCTCAAACAGGGAGGGACGAGCAGTACTTC
>-|TRBV28|TRBJ1-3
CASSSSRSGNTIYF
TGTGCCAGCAGTTCCTCTCGCTCTGGAAACACCATATATTTT
>-|TRBV19|TRBJ2-3
CASRPQVTDTQYF
TGTGCCAGTAGGCCCCAGGTCACAGATACGCAGTATTTT
>TRBD1|TRBV10-3|TRBJ1-1
CAISESGQGTPRTEAFF
TGTGCCATCAGTGAGAGTGGACAGGGGACCCCGAGGACTGAAGCTTTCTTT
>TRBD1|TRBV28|TRBJ2-3
CASTPGTGVYPSTDTQYF
TGTGCCAGCACCCCCGGGACAGGCGTATATCCTAGCACAGATACGCAGTATTTT
>-|TRBV11-2|TRBJ2-7
CASSLDTTSYEQYF
TGTGCCAGCAGCTTAGATACTACCTCCTACGAGCAGTACTTC
>-|TRBV9|TRBJ1-2
CASSSKTEYYGYTF
TGTGCCAGCAGCTCGAAGACGGAGTACTATGGCTACACCTTC
>TRBD2|TRBV11-1|TRBJ2-1
CASSLGGLAGVGEQFF
TGTGCCAGCAGCTTAGGGGGACTAGCGGGAGTCGGTGAGCAGTTCTTC
>-|TRBV23-1|TRBJ1-3
CASSQDPGGAHSSGNTIYF
TGCGCCAGCAGTCAAGATCCGGGGGGGGCTCATAGCTCTGGAAACACCATATATTTT
>-|TRBV5-1|TRBJ2-7
CASSRIDSVDYEQYF
TGCGCCAGCAGCCGAATAGACAGTGTTGACTACGAGCAGTACTTC
>-|TRBV25-1|TRBJ2-1
CASRADSSYNEQFF
TGTGCCAGCAGGGCTGACTCCTCCTACAATGAGCAGTTCTTC
>-|TRBV10-1|TRBJ1-1
CASNTSGGEAFF
TGCGCCAGCAATACGTCTGGAGGGGAAGCTTTCTTT
>-|TRBV12-1|TRBJ2-7
CASSFFALPTPSYEQYF
TGTGCCAGCAGCTTTTTCGCTCTCCCTACCCCCTCCTACGAGCAGTACTTC
>-|TRBV27|TRBJ2-7
CASSRQGPPSYEQYF
TGTGCCAGCAGCCGTCAGGGGCCCCCCTCCTACGAGCAGTACTTC
>TRBD2|TRBV11-2|TRBJ2-1
CATPIAGGLNEQFF
TGTGCCACCCCCATAGCGGGAGGATTGAATGAGCAGTTCTTC
>TRBD2|TRBV6-1|TRBJ2-2
CASTGTITGELFF
TGTGCCAGTACCGGGACTATCACCGGGGAGCTGTTTTTT
>-|TRBV6-1|TRBJ1-1
CASRGPLMGTEAFF
TGTGCCAGCAGGGGGCCCCTTATGGGCACTGAAGCTTTCTTT
>TRBD1|TRBV27|TRBJ2-7
CASSRIPGQGDYEQYF
TGTGCCAGCAGCCGCATCCCGGGACAGGGGGACTACGAGCAGTACTTC
>-|TRBV5-6|TRBJ2-6
CASSLAREVTGANVLTF
TGTGCCAGCAGCTTGGCCCGAGAGGTCACTGGGGCCAACGTCCTGACTTTC
>TRBD2|TRBV7-9|TRBJ2-1
CASSLASTSGAVEQFF
TGTGCCAGCAGCTTAGCTTCGACTAGCGGGGCGGTTGAGCAGTTCTTC
>TRBD2|TRBV4-2|TRBJ2-3
CASSQDSVGRTDTQYF
TGTGCCAGCAGCCAAGATTCGGTCGGGAGGACAGATACGCAGTATTTT
>TRBD1|TRBV2|TRBJ1-4
CASSVRGLPSKLFF
TGTGCCAGCAGTGTGAGGGGGCTTCCCTCAAAACTGTTTTTT